This T cell receptor beta chain emerged from a study of cytomegalovirus exposure and HLA in healthy donors. This CDR3 has 14 amino acids. Trimming took off 4 bases at V and 9 bases at J, with 13 bases between the two ends. Looked up from germline, CDR1 is SNHLY and CDR2 is FYNNEI. Primers included in the PCR were 60 Vbeta and 13 Jbeta primers. Measured with immunoSEQ multiplex PCR; TCRdb has only the in-frame clones, and not every one. The sample carries more than 150,000 clones, more than 65% recorded once. It was healthy bone marrow donors who served as donors. The chain combines TRBV2 with TRBJ1-6, with D possibly TRBD1 on 6 matching bases. This receptor was taken from a girl aged 2-10 years in good health and CMV-seropositive. Sequencing was carried out using PBMCs. For the CDR3, the DNA is TGTGCCAGCAGTGTTACAGGGCCGGGTTCACCCCTCCACTTT. Its protein product is CASSVTGPGSPLHF.